This T cell receptor beta chain was obtained from a study of CD8 T cell repertoires and HIV-1 epitope variants (dated by TCRdb to about 2020). Turning to the overall study: Twenty-five peptides representing autologous and known Gag and Nef epitope variants were each used to stimulate T cells in separate culture wells. Three Gag epitope families and Nef HW9 and YT9 were included among the tested epitopes. A 1M T cell aliquot was kept as an uncultured baseline condition, separate from the approximately 87 T cell cultures. T cells were enriched with the EasySep Human T Cell Enrichment Kit and co-cultured with equal numbers of autologous T cell-negative cells as antigen-presenting cells. A CMV, EBV and flu peptide pool, the Ebola AY9 epitope as negative control, and a no-peptide well were included as control conditions. A total of more than 70 T cell cultures were run, with each culture condition done in triplicate except for one peptide, which was done in duplicate. For 9 to 11 days the cultures were kept in IMDM with gentamicin, and on days 3 and 7 half of the media was changed with IL-2, IL-7 and IL-15 added.

As concerns this clone: Its antigen is not yet known. One base away there is no much larger clone; base qualities are not given.

The EasySep Human CD8+ T Cell Enrichment Kit was used on day 10 to isolate CD8+ T cells from every culture. As encoded in the germline V gene, CDR1 is MNHEY while CDR2 is SVGAGI. V is shortened by 0 bases, J by 0 bases, and the region joining them spans 11 bases. The CDR3 contains 16 residues, cysteine and phenylalanine counted. Only CDR3 DNA remains: 48 bases, in frame from the first base. TCR beta CDR3 regions were sequenced at survey depth on the immunoSEQ platform. The QIAamp DNA micro kit was used to extract genomic DNA from every cultured and uncultured CD8+ T cell population. The original methods were these. Samples with under 5,000 productive reads were excluded, and this exclusion removed about 6.5% of the 75 HIV peptide-stimulated cultures. Sequences were trimmed to CDR3 by a MANAFEST web app, and nonproductive sequences, CDR3s under 5 amino acids, and sequences not starting with C or ending with F/W were removed. For a clonotype to count as antigen-specific, the clonotype had to expand relative to the no-peptide control in at least 2 of 3 replicates at FDR 0.01, and only within one epitope family. Specific clonotypes also needed at least fivefold higher frequency than in wells stimulated with peptides from other epitope families. The clones in this table, taken by TCRdb from immuneACCESS, are in-frame only. Not every clone is retained; where verified, under half of the shortfall comes from an unresolved V gene, and the cause of the rest is unknown. The V and J calls and clone size were taken over from that table, and D and trimming were inferred from the DNA. This sample comprises 5,000 to 6,500 clones, around 64% of them detected only once. The ten largest account for about 40% of the sample.

Findings and caveats that apply to the study as a whole: The Nef KF9 family was recognized by five clonotypes and the HW9 family by one, and no responses to the TAALDMSHF plasma variant were observed. The study identified roughly ten antigen-specific TCR beta clonotypes, over 5 of which appeared to be cross-reactive for autologous or known escape epitope variants. The assay identified only TCR beta chains and indicated proliferation to antigen, not T cell function or cytokine profile.

The source is a male donor with HIV. Sequenced sample: cultured CD8+ T cells derived from PBMCs. The rearrangement combines TRBV6-5 with TRBJ1-1; no confident D gene assignment can be made. Read as DNA, the sequence is TGTGCCAGCAGTTACTCAAAAGAGAAAATGAACACTGAAGCTTTCTTT. Its protein product is CASSYSKEKMNTEAFF.